Below, 16 T cell receptor beta chains from the same sample are listed, as sequenced in a study of blood T cell repertoires in COVID-19. Clones were read by immunoSEQ multiplex PCR, and TCRdb kept only the in-frame ones, dropping some. The sample yields some 150,000 clones, 86% seen once. The sample consisted of peripheral blood. The receptors come from a woman aged 55 to 70 with acute or convalescent COVID-19.

The sample holds one count of this clone. This rearrangement joins TRBV28 to TRBJ1-2, with 8 bases lining up with TRBD1. Germline CDR1 reads MDHEN; CDR2 reads SYDVKM. The CDR3 totals 15 residues. With V trimmed by 10 bases and J by 5 bases, 15 bases remained unmatched. CDR3 residues: CATSRGTGGAYGYTF. CDR3 nucleotide sequence: TGTGCCACCTCAAGGGGAACAGGGGGGGCTTATGGCTACACCTTC.

The gene calls are TRBV9 and TRBJ2-5; maybe TRBD1 (6 bases). The V end was cut by 3 bases, the J end by 6 bases, with 15 bases between. Per the germline V gene, CDR1 is SGDLS and CDR2 is YYNGEE. The CDR3 covers 14 residues. The CDR3 loop is CASSAPGGGQTQYF. In nucleotides, the CDR3 is TGTGCCAGCAGCGCACCTGGGGGCGGACAGACCCAGTACTTC.

The J gene is TRBJ1-5, the V gene TRBV6-5, with 8 bases lining up with TRBD1. The CDR3 totals 13 residues. Germline assignment: CDR1 MNHEY and CDR2 SVGAGI. V lost 7 bases and J lost 9; bases outside the gene matches: 8. The CDR3 here is CASTQGATWPQHF. CDR3 in DNA: TGTGCCAGCACTCAGGGGGCCACCTGGCCCCAGCATTTT.

The chain uses TRBV30 and TRBJ1-1; 9 nucleotides agree with TRBD1. This CDR3 contains 17 residues. From germline, CDR1 is GTSNPN and CDR2 SVGIG (reference sequence). V was clipped by 0 bases and J by 5 bases; unmatched bases: 13. The CDR3 loop reads CAWSVGWTGEIETEAFF. CDR3 coding DNA: TGTGCCTGGAGTGTAGGGTGGACAGGGGAAATTGAGACTGAAGCTTTCTTT.

J is TRBJ1-4 and V is TRBV18; D call uncertain. Germline V gene data show CDR1 as KGHSH and CDR2 as LQKENI. The V end lost 5 bases, the J end lost 7 bases, and 14 bases lay between the germline ends. This CDR3 comprises 14 residues. CDR3 DNA: TGTGCCAGCTCAGACCGGGCGGAGGGTGAAAAACTGTTTTTT. This translates into CASSDRAEGEKLFF.

The V call is TRBV30, the J call TRBJ1-1; tentative D call: TRBD1 (6 bases). Germline V gives CDR1 GTSNPN, CDR2 SVGIG (reference sequence). Deletions cut 0 bases from V and 8 bases from J, with 19 bases between. The CDR3 runs to 15 residues. CDR3 sequence (DNA): TGTGCCTGGAGTGTTTTACAGGGTAGGAGTGTGGAAGCTTTCTTT. Its translation: CAWSVLQGRSVEAFF.

The CDR3 here is CASRTGKSDTQYF. Written as DNA, the CDR3 is TGTGCCAGCCGTACAGGGAAATCGGATACGCAGTATTTT. The chain combines TRBV7-3 with TRBJ2-3; D perhaps matches TRBD1 (6 bases). The CDR3 has 13 residues. V lost 8 bases and J lost 6, with 15 bases in between. The germline gives CDR1 SGHTA, CDR2 FQGTGA.

The chain is built from TRBV9 and TRBJ1-4, with unresolved D. CDR3 length: 14 amino acids. The V end lost 2 bases, the J end lost 0 bases, and 5 bases lay between the germline ends. The V gene's germline CDR1 is SGDLS and CDR2 YYNGEE. The CDR3 DNA reads as TGTGCCAGCAGCGTGGCAGCAACTAATGAAAAACTGTTTTTT. Translation: CASSVAATNEKLFF.

The rearrangement uses TRBV28 and TRBJ2-3; 11 bases are a match to TRBD2. Germline CDR1 and CDR2: MDHEN and SYDVKM. This CDR3 region has 16 residues. The trim removed 7 bases at V and 5 bases at J, leaving 11 bases unmatched. The DNA for the CDR3 is TGTGCCAGCATCCTTAGCGGGGGGGCCGGGTTAGATACGCAGTATTTT. It translates to CASILSGGAGLDTQYF.

The rearrangement uses TRBV3-1 (or the pseudogene TRBV3-2) and TRBJ2-5; perhaps TRBD1 as D (6 bases). The V gene lost 8 bases and the J gene lost 3 bases, with 25 bases spanning the gap. CDR1 LGHDT and CDR2 YNNKEL come from the germline V gene (reference sequence). The CDR3 runs to 17 residues. This CDR3 reads CASETNQGTWRKETQYF. CDR3 nucleotide sequence: TGTGCCAGCGAGACCAATCAGGGGACGTGGAGGAAAGAGACCCAGTACTTC.

J is TRBJ2-7 and V is TRBV7-6; weak D call: TRBD2 (6 bases). This CDR3 contains 14 residues. The germline V and J ends were trimmed by 5 bases and 0 bases, with 11 bases remaining between them. Germline assignment: CDR1 SGHVS and CDR2 FNYEAQ. The CDR3 protein is CASSPGESSYEQYF. The CDR3 coding sequence is TGTGCCAGCAGCCCGGGGGAGAGCTCCTACGAGCAGTACTTC.

The rearrangement uses TRBV28 and TRBJ1-2, with a tentative D call TRBD1 (5 bases). There are 14 residues in the CDR3. V lost 9 bases, J lost 1 base, and 15 bases lay in between. Germline V lookup: CDR1 MDHEN, CDR2 SYDVKM. CDR3 protein: CASTQQGGNYGYTF. In nucleotides, the CDR3 is TGTGCCAGTACCCAGCAGGGAGGTAACTATGGCTACACCTTC.

This clone was seen once. The V and J genes are TRBV7-9 and TRBJ1-1; no firm D call. The CDR3 has 11 amino acids. Germline CDR1 reads SEHNR; CDR2 reads FQNEAQ (reference sequence). Trimming shortened V by 5 bases and J by 7 bases, and 8 bases separated the two germline ends. The CDR3 reads CASSTDLEAFF. For the CDR3, the DNA is TGTGCCAGCAGCACAGACCTTGAAGCTTTCTTT.

The V gene is TRBV6-5, the J gene TRBJ2-7, with D possibly matching TRBD1 (6 bases). Germline V gene data show CDR1 as MNHEY and CDR2 as SVGAGI. The V gene lost 7 bases and the J gene lost 3 bases, with 19 bases spanning the gap. The CDR3 length is 15 residues. As DNA, the CDR3 is TGTGCCAGCACCCCCAATCCCACAGGGATCTACGAGCAGTACTTC. This gives the protein CASTPNPTGIYEQYF.

The V call is TRBV6-5, the J call TRBJ1-1, with D perhaps matching TRBD1 (5 bases). CDR3 length: 13 residues. Germline values: CDR1 MNHEY, CDR2 SVGAGI. V lost 6 bases and J 3 bases, leaving 11 bases between the germline ends. CDR3 in DNA: TGTGCCAGCAGCAGGGTTTATGACACTGAAGCTTTCTTT. It is translated as CASSRVYDTEAFF.

The chain recombines TRBV14 with TRBJ2-1, with TRBD1 matching over 8 bases. Germline lookup yields CDR1 SGHDN and CDR2 FVKESK. V dropped 2 bases and J dropped 13; count of bases not matched to a gene: 7. This CDR3 is built from 13 residues. CDR3 coding DNA: TGTGCCAGCAGCCAAAGCGGACAGGGAGGACAGTTCTTC. It specifies CASSQSGQGGQFF.